A selection of T cell receptor beta chains follows, all from one sample in a study of blood T cells in healthy people across ages. TCRdb re-derived calls from the 5' RACE reads in MiXCR, one entry per CDR3 protein. The sample has approximately 2,000,000 distinct CDR3 sequences, 35% to 50% seen once. Sequenced material: blood. These receptor sequences come from a human donor in good health. Each CDR3 is given with its conserved first and last residue. The D gene is left open where the match is weak. The size entry is marked missing in some rows and otherwise reads once, few, many or a size class.

d_gene | j_gene | abundance | v_gene | CDR3nt | CDR3aa
NA | TRBJ2-7 | NA | TRBV7-9 | TGTGCCAGCAGCCCGTCCCGCGTCCCCGACTACGAGCAGTACTTC | CASSPSRVPDYEQYF
TRBD1 | TRBJ2-7 | NA | TRBV2 | TGTGCCAGCAGTCCGGGACAGGAAACCTACGAGCAGTACTTC | CASSPGQETYEQYF
NA | TRBJ2-7 | NA | TRBV7-2 | TGTGCCAGCAGCTTACCGCCCTACGAGCGGTACTTC | CASSLPPYERYF
NA | TRBJ1-4 | NA | TRBV7-9 | TGTGCCAGCGGAAAGGGAGAAAGAAATGAAAAACTGTTTTTT | CASGKGERNEKLFF
NA | TRBJ1-2 | NA | TRBV7-2 | TGTGCCAGCAGCCGCGAAAACGATGGCTACACCTTC | CASSRENDGYTF
TRBD1 | TRBJ2-6 | NA | TRBV27 | TGTGCCAGCAGTGCCACCGGGACAGTCTACTCTGGGGCCAACGTCCTGACTTTC | CASSATGTVYSGANVLTF
NA | TRBJ1-1 | NA | TRBV2 | TGTGCCAGCAGTGTCAAGGGGGGGAGCACTGAAGCTTTCTTT | CASSVKGGSTEAFF
NA | TRBJ1-2 | NA | TRBV10-3 | TGTGCCATCAAGGTCCCCGATGGCTACACCTTC | CAIKVPDGYTF
NA | TRBJ1-5 | few | TRBV29-1 | TGCAGCGTGCAGATAGGGCTAAATCAGCCCCAGCATTTT | CSVQIGLNQPQHF
TRBD1 | TRBJ1-1 | NA | TRBV15 | TGTGCCACCAGCAGAGATTTATGGAGACAGGGGGCCACTGGAGCTTTCTTT | CATSRDLWRQGATGAFF
NA | TRBJ2-3 | NA | TRBV18 | TGTGCCAGCTCACCAAGGGGAATGACAGATACGCAGTATTTT | CASSPRGMTDTQYF
NA | TRBJ1-6 | NA | TRBV6-6 | TGTGCCAGCCGCCAAATCCAGGTGAATTCACCCCTCCACTTT | CASRQIQVNSPLHF
NA | TRBJ1-6 | few | TRBV10-3 | TGTGCCGTATCAAGGGGGGGGCGGAATTCACCCCTCCACTTT | CAVSRGGRNSPLHF
TRBD1 | TRBJ1-2 | NA | TRBV20-1 | TGCAGTGCTAGAAATACAGGGGGCTGGGGCTACACCTTC | CSARNTGGWGYTF
TRBD1 | TRBJ2-7 | NA | TRBV7-2 | TGTGCCGGCAGCTTGGGGACAGGGGTCTACGAGCAGTACTTC | CAGSLGTGVYEQYF
NA | TRBJ1-1 | few | TRBV4-1 | TGCGCCAGCAGCCACAACCCGGGGAACACTGAAGCTTTCTTT | CASSHNPGNTEAFF
NA | TRBJ1-5 | NA | TRBV20-1 | TGCAGTGCTAGAGTAGTCGGGGACAATCAGCCCCAGCATTTT | CSARVVGDNQPQHF
TRBD1 | TRBJ2-4 | few | TRBV6-5 | TGTGCCAGCAGTTACCCTCCTTACCCGGGACAGGGGGCGTACGGGCAGTACTTC | CASSYPPYPGQGAYGQYF
NA | TRBJ2-5 | NA | TRBV5-1 | TGCGCCAGCAACAGGGAGGATGAGACCCAGTACTTC | CASNREDETQYF
NA | TRBJ1-2 | NA | TRBV7-2 | TGTGCCAGCAGCTTAGATTCGGGGAGTCAGGGGAATGGCTACACCTTC | CASSLDSGSQGNGYTF
TRBD2 | TRBJ2-5 | NA | TRBV4-2 | TGTGCCAGCAGCCAAGTCGGGACTAGCGGGGGCGCGTGGGAAGGAGAGACCCAGTACTTC | CASSQVGTSGGAWEGETQYF
NA | TRBJ2-5 | NA | TRBV5-1 | TGCGCCAGCAGCTTGGCCAGTCAAGGGCGAGAGACCCAGTACTTC | CASSLASQGRETQYF
NA | TRBJ1-6 | few | TRBV28 | TGTGCCAGCAGTTTACGGGCCGGTTCACCCCTCCACTTT | CASSLRAGSPLHF
NA | TRBJ2-7 | NA | TRBV7-2 | TGTGCCAGCAGCTTAGTAGGGTGGCGGGGTTCCTACGAGCAGTACTTC | CASSLVGWRGSYEQYF